This T cell receptor beta chain was captured by sequencing in a study of blood T cell repertoires in COVID-19. Whole-study context: Samples came from the United States, Italy and Spain, spanning acute and convalescent COVID-19. From T cells, B-cell-depleted T cells, or PBMCs came the material, which was cDNA or gDNA.

Germline V gene data show CDR1 as SEHNR and CDR2 as FQNEAQ (reference sequence). The CDR3 is made up of 15 amino acids. V lost 5 bases and J lost 7; bases outside the gene matches: 11. As handled by the study authors: Amplification from reference gene primers served as the basis for estimated nucleated cell counts. Measured with immunoSEQ multiplex PCR; TCRdb has only the in-frame clones, and not every one. The D gene and trimming were derived from the DNA, and the V and J assignments and clone size from that table. There are some 230,000 clones in the sample; about four fifths occur only once, and around 2% lies in the top ten.

The sample comprised peripheral blood. The rearrangement uses TRBV7-9 and TRBJ1-2; 9 nucleotides match TRBD1. This sequence originates from an older woman with acute or convalescent COVID-19. The CDR3 sequence: CASSNTGQGQGGYTF. The CDR3 DNA is TGTGCCAGCAGCAATACGGGACAGGGACAGGGTGGCTACACCTTC.